The 20 T cell receptor beta chains below all came from one sample that was sequenced in a study of blood T cell repertoires in COVID-19. Profiling relied on immunoSEQ multiplex PCR, and the TCRdb table lists in-frame clones only, not all of them. Found here are around 300,000 clones, over 75% of them singletons; the top ten hold 1% to 1.3%. Material for sequencing was PBMCs or T cells enriched from blood (not recorded which). The receptors derive from a woman in her twenties or thirties who had recovered from COVID-19.

The V call is TRBV27, the J call TRBJ2-5; perhaps TRBD1 as D (6 bases). The CDR3 covers 18 residues. With 0 bases removed from V and 5 bases from J, the gap between germline ends came to 22 bases. Germline V gives CDR1 MNHEY, CDR2 SMNVEV (reference sequence). The CDR3 DNA follows: TGTGCCAGCAGTTTATCGGGAATGGGGGCCAGACTCGCGGAGACCCAGTACTTC. Its translation is CASSLSGMGARLAETQYF.

CDR3 DNA: TGTGCCAGCAGTTCCCCAGGGCGACAAAATCAGCCCCAGCATTTT. Its protein product is CASSSPGRQNQPQHF. The chain combines TRBV28 with TRBJ1-5; D might be TRBD1 (5 bases). CDR3 length equals 15 residues. The ends were cut back, 4 bases at V and 4 bases at J, with 14 bases in the middle. From germline, CDR1 is MDHEN and CDR2 SYDVKM.

The rearrangement uses TRBV30 and TRBJ1-1; unclear D gene. The germline V and J ends were trimmed by 3 bases and 3 bases, with 11 bases remaining between them. Germline CDR1 reads GTSNPN; CDR2 reads SVGIG (reference sequence). This CDR3 comprises 13 residues. The CDR3 DNA reads TGTGCCTGGAGGTCTACAGAGTACACTGAAGCTTTCTTT. Encoded protein: CAWRSTEYTEAFF.

The chain uses TRBV5-1 and TRBJ2-3; 9 bases map to TRBD2. This CDR3 region has 15 residues. The germline V gene encodes CDR1 SGHRS and CDR2 YFSETQ. V lost 4 bases, J lost 0 bases, and 3 bases stayed unmatched. CDR3: CASSLSGRSTDTQYF. CDR3 DNA sequence: TGCGCCAGCAGCCTTAGCGGGAGAAGCACAGATACGCAGTATTTT. The complete variable domain, with remaining parts taken from reference TRBV5-1 and TRBJ2-3, reads KAGVTQTPRYLIKTRGQQVTLSCSPISGHRSVSWYQQTPGQGLQFLFEYFSETQRNKGNFPGRFSGRQFSNSRSEMNVSTLELGDSALYLCASSLSGRSTDTQYFGPGTRLTVL.

The chain has TRBV11-2 and TRBJ2-1, with D tentatively TRBD2 (6 bases). V was cut by 5 bases and J by 4 bases, with 18 bases left in between. This CDR3 has 16 residues. CDR1 and CDR2 (germline): SGHAT, FQNNGV. The CDR3 nucleotides are TGTGCCAGCAGCCTTGGAGTCGCGGGGTTATACAATGAGCAGTTCTTC. Translating gives CASSLGVAGLYNEQFF.

The gene calls are TRBV30 and TRBJ1-1; D call uncertain. The CDR3 loop spans 14 amino acids. Trimming left V 4 bases short and J 6 bases short, with 18 bases between. Germline V lookup: CDR1 GTSNPN, CDR2 SVGIG (reference sequence). The CDR3 sequence: CAWKFDPSNAEAFF. The CDR3 bases are TGTGCCTGGAAGTTCGATCCCTCTAACGCTGAAGCTTTCTTT.

V usage is TRBV19 and J usage is TRBJ2-7, with 9 bases matching TRBD1. V lost 3 bases, J lost 7 bases, and 7 bases stayed unmatched. The CDR3 loop spans 14 amino acids. Germline CDR1 is LNHDA and CDR2 is SQIVND (reference sequence). This CDR3 reads CASSMRDRVREQYF. DNA of the CDR3: TGTGCCAGTAGTATGAGGGACAGGGTGCGAGAGCAGTACTTC.

The chain couples TRBV10-3 to TRBJ2-7; D not certain. V was shortened by 6 bases and J by 7 bases, with 13 bases between the two germline ends. Germline values: CDR1 ENHRY, CDR2 SYGVKD. The CDR3 extends over 12 amino acids. CDR3 coding DNA: TGTGCCATCAGCGCATTATCCGGGGAGCAGTACTTC. This codes for CAISALSGEQYF.

The chain is built from TRBV30 and TRBJ1-4, with 10 bases that match TRBD1. V lost 2 bases, J lost 8 bases, and 5 bases stayed unmatched. From germline, CDR1 is GTSNPN and CDR2 SVGIG (reference sequence). The CDR3 has 14 residues. CDR3 DNA sequence: TGTGCCTGGAGTTCCGGACAGGGGGGGGAAAAACTGTTTTTT. It specifies CAWSSGQGGEKLFF.

CDR3 DNA: TGTGCCAGCAGTGGCGGGGCGGTGCGGAGTTCACCCCTCCACTTT. It yields the protein CASSGGAVRSSPLHF. The gene calls are TRBV2 and TRBJ1-6, with a weak D call TRBD1 (5 bases). The CDR3 length is 15 residues. Trimming removed 4 bases from V and 9 bases from J, with 16 bases in between. Germline V lookup: CDR1 SNHLY, CDR2 FYNNEI.

The CDR3 DNA reads as TGTGCCAGCAGCCCCACTAGCGGGAGGGCCGGGTTCACAGTCAATGAGCAGTTCTTC. Its translation: CASSPTSGRAGFTVNEQFF. V is TRBV6-2 or TRBV6-3 and J is TRBJ2-1, with 13 bases lining up with TRBD2. Germline V gene data show CDR1 as MNHEY and CDR2 as SVGEGT. CDR3 length equals 19 residues. With V trimmed by 6 bases and J by 6 bases, 17 bases remained unmatched.

V and J are TRBV28 and TRBJ1-5; 8 nucleotides line up with TRBD1. The germline gives CDR1 MDHEN, CDR2 SYDVKM. CDR3 size: 14 residues. After removal of 6 bases from V and 7 bases from J, the junction contained 8 bases not matched to a gene. The CDR3 region is CASRVTGGSQPQHF. DNA for the CDR3: TGTGCCAGCAGAGTAACAGGGGGGTCCCAGCCCCAGCATTTT.

The rearrangement links TRBV5-8 to TRBJ2-7, with TRBD1 identical over 8 bases. The CDR3 sequence is 15 residues long. V dropped 3 bases and J dropped 2; count of bases not matched to a gene: 7. Germline V gene lookup returns CDR1 SGHTS and CDR2 YDEGEE. The CDR3 reads CASSSDPGQAYEQYF. DNA of the CDR3: TGTGCCAGCAGCTCTGACCCGGGACAGGCCTACGAGCAGTACTTC.

The chain carries TRBV4-1 and TRBJ1-2; tentative D call: TRBD1 (6 bases). V was clipped by 2 bases and J by 2 bases, with 15 bases between them. Per the germline V gene, CDR1 is MGHRA and CDR2 is YSYEKL. The CDR3 has 16 amino acids. The CDR3 DNA sequence: TGCGCCAGCAGCCAACCCCAGGGGAGTGCGAACTATGGCTACACCTTC. It specifies CASSQPQGSANYGYTF.

This clone was found once. This chain uses TRBV7-8 with TRBJ2-3, with TRBD2 matching over 9 bases. Germline V gene lookup returns CDR1 SGHVS and CDR2 FQNEAQ. Losses at the gene ends were 5 bases for V and 2 bases for J; bases not matched to a gene: 8. This CDR3 has 16 residues. CDR3 nucleotides: TGTGCCAGCAGCCCCTGGACTAGCGAGGACACAGATACGCAGTATTTT. It translates to CASSPWTSEDTDTQYF. The variable domain in full, completed from reference TRBV7-8 and TRBJ2-3, reads GAGVSQSPRYKVAKRGQDVALRCDPISGHVSLFWYQQALGQGPEFLTYFQNEAQLDKSGLPSDRFFAERPEGSVSTLKIQRTQQEDSAVYLCASSPWTSEDTDTQYFGPGTRLTVL.

The chain recombines TRBV20-1 with TRBJ2-7; 11 bases align to TRBD2. Germline CDR1 reads DFQATT; CDR2 reads SNEGSKA (reference sequence). The CDR3 covers 17 residues. Trimming took 3 bases from V and 3 from J; bases not matched to a gene: 13. CDR3 loop: CSASFSASGRPIYEQYF. Written as DNA, the CDR3 is TGCAGTGCTAGTTTCTCGGCTAGCGGGAGGCCAATCTACGAGCAGTACTTC.

The chain joins TRBV15 to TRBJ2-1; TRBD2 matches at 7 bases. CDR3 length equals 16 residues. CDR1 is LNHNV, CDR2 YYDKDF, per germline (reference sequence). V shed 8 bases and J 5 bases; nucleotides not matched to a gene: 15. CDR3 bases: TGTGCCACCCACTCCCGGGGCGGGAGTTTCAACAATGAGCAGTTCTTC. The encoded protein is CATHSRGGSFNNEQFF.

J is TRBJ2-7 and V is TRBV5-3; 9 nucleotides align to TRBD1. TRBV5-3 is an ORF, and what it does is uncertain. This CDR3 has 14 amino acids. J lost 4 bases, V lost 4 bases, and 6 bases had no gene match. CDR3 nucleotides: TGTGCCAGAAGCGTATCGACAGGGGGATACGAGCAGTACTTC. It yields the protein CARSVSTGGYEQYF.

The V and J genes are TRBV5-1 and TRBJ2-5, with a possible D match to TRBD2 (5 bases). The CDR3 runs to 14 residues. Germline assignment: CDR1 SGHRS and CDR2 YFSETQ. The V and J ends lost 4 bases and 1 base respectively, with 11 bases between them. CDR3 nucleotides: TGCGCCAGCAGCGACTACAGTACCCAAGAGACCCAGTACTTC. It translates to CASSDYSTQETQYF.

The chain combines TRBV14 with TRBJ2-7, with TRBD1 matching 9 bases. The length of the CDR3 is 16 residues. The V gene's germline CDR1 is SGHDN and CDR2 FVKESK. V was pared by 4 bases and J by 4 bases, with 11 bases of the junction left unmatched. CDR3 nucleotides: TGTGCCAGCAGCCGATCCGGGACAGGGTGGTTATACGAGCAGTACTTC. Protein sequence: CASSRSGTGWLYEQYF.